Following are 10 T cell receptor beta chains from one sample sequenced in a study of CD8+ T cells in alopecia areata. Once RNA had been extracted, it was reverse transcribed into cDNA to act as the sequencing template. Sequencing used immunoSEQ multiplex PCR; TCRdb keeps in-frame clones, though not all of them. Here the sample spans over 150,000 clones, roughly 50% being singletons. Sequenced: CD8+ T cells sorted from blood. These receptors were taken from a human donor in good health.

V gene TRBV29-1 combines with J gene TRBJ1-2, with D unresolved. This CDR3 contains 11 residues. Trimming left V 8 bases short and J 3 bases short, with 10 bases between. Germline lookup yields CDR1 SQVTM and CDR2 ANQGSEA. DNA for the CDR3: TGCAGCTCCATCCTGGACTATGGCTACACCTTC. Its protein product is CSSILDYGYTF.

J is TRBJ2-5 and V is TRBV29-1; the match to TRBD1 covers 9 bases. The V gene's germline CDR1 is SQVTM and CDR2 ANQGSEA. V gave up 7 bases and J gave up 5 bases; unmatched junction bases: 8. The CDR3 sequence is 13 residues long. The CDR3 protein is CSDKGQGEETQYF. DNA of the CDR3: TGCAGCGATAAGGGACAGGGTGAGGAGACCCAGTACTTC.

In its sample, this clone was seen a few times. The V call is TRBV4-1, the J call TRBJ2-7; D might be TRBD2 (6 bases). In germline, CDR1 is MGHRA, CDR2 YSYEKL. CDR3 length: 13 residues. Trimming stripped 0 bases from V and 6 bases from J, with 9 bases between. The CDR3 spells CASSQDGGAEQYF. CDR3 DNA sequence: TGCGCCAGCAGCCAAGATGGCGGGGCCGAGCAGTACTTC.

This clone was observed a handful of times. The rearrangement joins TRBV15 to TRBJ1-2, with TRBD1 identical over 7 bases. From germline, CDR1 is LNHNV and CDR2 YYDKDF (reference sequence). This CDR3 comprises 15 residues. V lost 1 base, J lost 5 bases, and 7 bases stayed unmatched. CDR3: CATSRVGRGAYGYTF. The CDR3 DNA reads TGTGCCACCAGCAGAGTGGGCAGGGGGGCGTATGGCTACACCTTC.

In its sample, this clone was seen a few times. This chain connects TRBV2 to TRBJ2-7; D remains unclear. CDR3 length: 15 amino acids. The germline V gene encodes CDR1 SNHLY and CDR2 FYNNEI. The V gene lost 7 bases and the J gene lost 0 bases, with 16 bases spanning the gap. CDR3 amino acids: CASTLDSYVSYEQYF. DNA for the CDR3: TGTGCCAGCACCCTTGATAGCTATGTCTCCTACGAGCAGTACTTC.

V gene TRBV11-3 combines with J gene TRBJ2-5; 8 nucleotides line up with TRBD1. This CDR3 region has 14 residues. Germline V gives CDR1 SGHNT, CDR2 YENEEA. With 2 bases clipped from V and 5 bases from J, the junction kept 4 bases outside the gene matches. CDR3 sequence reads: CASSLPGQGETQYF. The CDR3 coding sequence is TGTGCCAGCAGCTTACCCGGACAGGGTGAGACCCAGTACTTC.

This clone has just a few counts. The rearrangement uses TRBV7-6 and TRBJ2-5, with a weak D call TRBD1 (5 bases). Germline V gene data show CDR1 as SGHVS and CDR2 as FNYEAQ. V dropped 2 bases and J dropped 2 bases, with 9 bases sitting between them. CDR3 length: 14 amino acids. The chain's CDR3 is CASSLFAGQETQYF. The CDR3 DNA reads TGTGCCAGCAGCTTATTCGCAGGGCAAGAGACCCAGTACTTC.

This CDR3 is CASSINRGRDGYTF. Here the CDR3 DNA reads TGTGCCAGCAGTATTAACAGGGGGCGCGATGGCTACACCTTC. This sequence joins TRBV6-5 and TRBJ1-2; TRBD1 aligns across 9 bases. Germline V CDR1 and CDR2: MNHEY, SVGAGI. J lost 6 bases, V lost 5 bases, and 7 bases had no gene match. The CDR3 covers 14 residues.

The rearrangement uses TRBV29-1 and TRBJ2-6, with D tentatively TRBD1 or TRBD2 (5 bases each). Germline assignment: CDR1 SQVTM and CDR2 ANQGSEA. The CDR3 runs 14 residues. With 4 bases removed from V and 1 base from J, the gap between germline ends came to 8 bases. This chain's CDR3 is CSVVGESGANVLTF. The DNA of the CDR3 is TGCAGCGTTGTGGGGGAGTCTGGGGCCAACGTCCTGACTTTC.

This chain connects TRBV5-4 to TRBJ2-1; D gene unclear. The CDR3 length is 15 residues. The V end was cut by 4 bases, the J end by 0 bases, with 11 bases between. Per germline, CDR1 SGHNT and CDR2 YYREEE (reference sequence). The CDR3 sequence is CASSTSDSSYNEQFF. The CDR3 bases are TGTGCCAGCAGCACCAGCGATAGCTCCTACAATGAGCAGTTCTTC.